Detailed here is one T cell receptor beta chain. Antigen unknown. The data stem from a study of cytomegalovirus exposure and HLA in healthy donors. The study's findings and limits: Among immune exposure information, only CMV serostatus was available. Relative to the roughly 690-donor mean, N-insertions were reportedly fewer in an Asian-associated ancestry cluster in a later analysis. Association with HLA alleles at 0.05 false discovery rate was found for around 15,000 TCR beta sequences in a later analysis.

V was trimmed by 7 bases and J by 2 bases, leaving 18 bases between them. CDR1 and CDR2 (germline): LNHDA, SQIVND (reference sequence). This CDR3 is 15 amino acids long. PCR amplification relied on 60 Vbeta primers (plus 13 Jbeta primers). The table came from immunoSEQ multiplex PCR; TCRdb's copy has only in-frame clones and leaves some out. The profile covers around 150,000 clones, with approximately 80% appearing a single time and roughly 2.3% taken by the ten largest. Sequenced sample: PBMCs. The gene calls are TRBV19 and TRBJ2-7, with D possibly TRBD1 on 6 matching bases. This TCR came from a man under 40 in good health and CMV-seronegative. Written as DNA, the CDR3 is TGTGCCAGTACCCTAACAGGGCATAGGCCCTACGAGCAGTACTTC. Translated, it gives CASTLTGHRPYEQYF.